A selection of T cell receptor beta chains follows, all from one sample in a study of blood T cell repertoires in COVID-19. Using immunoSEQ multiplex PCR, the repertoire was profiled, and TCRdb retains in-frame clones only, with some absent. The sample carries 250,000 to 300,000 clones, 88% recorded once. Sequences were obtained from PBMCs or T cells enriched from blood (not recorded which). All receptors come from a woman between 55 and 75 years old in a cohort exposed to, infected with or recovered from COVID-19 (not recorded which). The CDR3 runs from the conserved cysteine through the conserved F or W. D genes are given only for firm matches. For some rows the clone size is stated as once, few or many, or as a class when expanded; others skip it.

D	length	V	J	size	DNA	CDR3
TRBD1	13	TRBV6-5	TRBJ1-5	NA	TGTGCCGTCTCGGGACAGAGCAATCAGCCCCAGCATTTT	CAVSGQSNQPQHF
TRBD1	15	TRBV25-1	TRBJ1-6	once	TGTGCCAGCAGTGAGCATACAGGGGGAAATTCACCCCTCCACTTT	CASSEHTGGNSPLHF
NA	15	TRBV30	TRBJ1-4	NA	TGTGCCTGGAGTAGGGGAAGGGCTAAGAATGAAAAACTGTTTTTT	CAWSRGRAKNEKLFF
NA	16	TRBV5-1	TRBJ2-7	NA	TGCGCCAGCAGGGGAGGATCGTGGCAGGGTTACTCCGAGCAGTACTTC	CASRGGSWQGYSEQYF
TRBD2	15	TRBV11-2	TRBJ2-1	NA	TGTGCCAGCAGCTTAGATGGACTAGCCTACAATGAGCAGTTCTTC	CASSLDGLAYNEQFF
NA	15	TRBV5-4	TRBJ2-1	NA	TGTGCCAGCAGCTCCCCTAGCGCCTCCTACAATGAGCAGTTCTTC	CASSSPSASYNEQFF
NA	15	TRBV20-1	TRBJ2-3	NA	TGCAGTGCTAGTTGGCCGGACTACGTCAGTGGTACGCAGTATTTT	CSASWPDYVSGTQYF
TRBD2	15	TRBV7-8	TRBJ2-7	NA	TGTGCCAGCCACCCTAAGGCTAGCGGGCCCTACGAGCAGTACTTC	CASHPKASGPYEQYF
NA	12	TRBV28	TRBJ2-7	NA	TGTGCCAGCAGCCCCGCCGGTAGAAAACAGTACTTC	CASSPAGRKQYF
TRBD2	15	TRBV5-4	TRBJ2-1	NA	TGTGCCAGCGCCCAAGGAAGCGGGAGTCATAATGAGCAGTTCTTC	CASAQGSGSHNEQFF
NA	16	TRBV28	TRBJ2-7	NA	TGTGCCAGCAGTCCTCCTCGGACTGGCCCTACGGGGGAGCAGTACTTC	CASSPPRTGPTGEQYF
TRBD1	14	TRBV3-1/TRBV3-2	TRBJ2-5	NA	TGTGCCAGCTCGGGACAGGGGTGGGGAGAGACCCAGTACTTC	CASSGQGWGETQYF
TRBD1	16	TRBV25-1	TRBJ1-4	NA	TGTGCCAGCAGTGGGAGACAGGGAGCTACTAATGAAAAACTGTTTTTT	CASSGRQGATNEKLFF
TRBD2	18	TRBV28	TRBJ2-1	NA	TGTGCCAGCAGTCCAACTAGCGGGAGCTTTACCACCTACAATGAGCAGTTCTTC	CASSPTSGSFTTYNEQFF
TRBD1	15	TRBV7-9	TRBJ1-6	NA	TGTGCCAGCAGCGGACAGGGGGCTCGGAATTCACCCCTCCACTTT	CASSGQGARNSPLHF
TRBD2	14	TRBV27	TRBJ2-4	once	TGTGCCAGCAGTTTCGGGGGAGGGTTGAACATTCAGTACTTC	CASSFGGGLNIQYF
TRBD1	15	TRBV6-5	TRBJ2-5	NA	TGTGCCAGCAGCCTTGCTACAGGGGGTCAGGAGACCCAGTACTTC	CASSLATGGQETQYF
NA	12	TRBV2	TRBJ1-2	NA	TGTGCGAACCGAGCGGGGCTCTATGGCTACACCTTC	CANRAGLYGYTF
NA	13	TRBV28	TRBJ2-1	NA	TGTGCCAGCAGTTTTGGAGGACCCAATGAGCAGTTCTTC	CASSFGGPNEQFF
TRBD2	17	TRBV5-1	TRBJ2-2	NA	TGCGCCAGCAGCTTGGCGACCGGGACTAGGAGCACCGGGGAGCTGTTTTTT	CASSLATGTRSTGELFF
TRBD1	19	TRBV24-1	TRBJ2-2	NA	TGTGCCACCAGTGACGCCGGGACAGGGAGGTGGAAAGACACCGGGGAGCTGTTTTTT	CATSDAGTGRWKDTGELFF
TRBD2	15	TRBV5-1	TRBJ2-1	once	TGCGCCAGCAGCTGGGCTAGCGGGACTTACAATGAGCAGTTCTTC	CASSWASGTYNEQFF
NA	15	TRBV23-1	TRBJ2-1	NA	TGCGCCAGCCCCACGACAAATCACTCCTACAATGAGCAGTTCTTC	CASPTTNHSYNEQFF
NA	14	TRBV30	TRBJ2-1	once	TGTGCCTGGAGTCATGGGAGCTCCTACAATGAGCAGTTCTTC	CAWSHGSSYNEQFF
NA	14	TRBV19	TRBJ1-1	NA	TGTGCCAGTAGTATTGACACGATGAACACTGAAGCTTTCTTT	CASSIDTMNTEAFF
TRBD2	17	TRBV18	TRBJ2-7	once	TGTGCCAGCTCACCACAGCGGACTAGCGGGATTTCCTACGAGCAGTACTTC	CASSPQRTSGISYEQYF
NA	11	TRBV7-2	TRBJ2-1	NA	TGTGCCAGCAGCTTAGTGAGGGAGCAGTTCTTC	CASSLVREQFF
TRBD1	15	TRBV10-3	TRBJ2-1	NA	TGTGCCATCAGTGAGACTGGACAGGGAGGCCATGAGCAGTTCTTC	CAISETGQGGHEQFF
NA	11	TRBV6-5	TRBJ1-5	NA	TGTGCCAGCAAGGAGGGACAGCCCCAGCATTTT	CASKEGQPQHF
TRBD2	16	TRBV6-1	TRBJ2-7	few	TGTGCCAGCAGTGAACAAGGGCTAGCGGCCTCCTACGAGCAGTACTTC	CASSEQGLAASYEQYF
TRBD1	13	TRBV29-1	TRBJ2-5	NA	TGCAGCGCAAGACAGGGGGCGGGAGAGACCCAGTACTTC	CSARQGAGETQYF
TRBD2	17	TRBV7-9	TRBJ2-2	NA	TGTGCCAGCAGCCCCCGGGGACTAGCGGGAGTAGCCGGGGAGCTGTTTTTT	CASSPRGLAGVAGELFF
NA	14	TRBV11-2	TRBJ2-7	NA	TGTGCCAGCAGCTTAGGTTTCACAAGCTACGAGCAGTACTTC	CASSLGFTSYEQYF
NA	15	TRBV28	TRBJ1-1	NA	TGTGCCAGCAGTCCCCTTCCGGGGATGAACACTGAAGCTTTCTTT	CASSPLPGMNTEAFF
TRBD1	14	TRBV19	TRBJ2-4	NA	TGTGCCAGTAGTATTGAGACAGGGAAAAACATTCAGTACTTC	CASSIETGKNIQYF
TRBD2	16	TRBV4-3	TRBJ2-1	NA	TGCGCCAGCAGCCAAGCCGCCGGGACTAGCGGGAATGAGCAGTTCTTC	CASSQAAGTSGNEQFF
TRBD2	16	TRBV20-1	TRBJ2-7	few	TGCAGTGCTAGTGAAGGACTAGCGGGTGGAACCTACGAGCAGTACTTC	CSASEGLAGGTYEQYF
TRBD2	16	TRBV4-1	TRBJ2-1	NA	TGCGCCAGCAGCCAACCTGCTAGCGGGAGAAGGAATGAGCAGTTCTTC	CASSQPASGRRNEQFF
NA	13	TRBV6-2/TRBV6-3	TRBJ1-2	NA	TGTGCCAGCAGTTCGAATGAGGCGACTGGCTACACCTTC	CASSSNEATGYTF
TRBD2	15	TRBV28	TRBJ2-5	NA	TGTGCCAGCAGTTTTGCTAGCGGTGGCCTAGGGACCCAGTACTTC	CASSFASGGLGTQYF
NA	19	TRBV4-2	TRBJ1-1	NA	TGTGCCAGCAGCCAAGATAGTAGACTCTCGGGGGGGATGAACACTGAAGCTTTCTTT	CASSQDSRLSGGMNTEAFF
TRBD2	16	TRBV2	TRBJ2-5	NA	TGTGCCAGCAGTGAGGAACTAGCGGGAGGGCAAGAGACCCAGTACTTC	CASSEELAGGQETQYF
NA	14	TRBV5-6	TRBJ2-5	once	TGTGCCAGCAGCTATGCAGTCCGCTCGAAGACCCAGTACTTC	CASSYAVRSKTQYF
TRBD1	17	TRBV7-9	TRBJ2-7	NA	TGTGCCAGCAGGCCACGACAGGGGGAAATTGGCTCCTACGAGCAGTACTTC	CASRPRQGEIGSYEQYF
TRBD1	17	TRBV27	TRBJ1-3	NA	TGTGCCAGCAGACCTACAGGGGTCCCCCTTTCTGGAAACACCATATATTTT	CASRPTGVPLSGNTIYF
NA	14	TRBV7-9	TRBJ1-5	few	TGTGCCAGCAGCCTGGACACACCCAATCAGCCCCAGCATTTT	CASSLDTPNQPQHF